This T cell receptor beta chain was identified in a study of CD8 T cells in Susac syndrome. Study overall: There were five or six sequenced Susac syndrome patients with active disease and roughly 8 in remission.

With random hexamers, roughly 0.45 to 1 ug RNA was reverse transcribed. Amplification of TCR beta CDR3 by immunoSEQ multiplex PCR spanned 54 Vbeta and 13 Jbeta. TCRdb itself ran the immunoSEQ multiplex PCR reads through MiXCR, one entry per CDR3 protein. The sample has some 250,000 distinct CDR3 sequences, roughly 95% seen once. CD8+ and CD4+ T cells from blood underwent TCR beta sequencing, which was carried out in a high-throughput format. The sequencing sample was made of CD4+ T cells from PBMCs. The receptor was isolated from a human donor with Susac syndrome.

CDR3 sequence reads: CASSLRSGGPRETQYF. The DNA for the CDR3 is TGTGCCAGCAGCTTAAGATCAGGAGGGCCTCGAGAGACCCAGTACTTC. The genes are TRBV3-1 and TRBJ2-5, with D maybe TRBD2 (6 bases). Germline V gene sequence: CDR1 LGHDT, CDR2 YNNKEL (reference sequence). Deletions cut 5 bases from V and 4 bases from J, with 20 bases between. This CDR3 is 16 amino acids long.